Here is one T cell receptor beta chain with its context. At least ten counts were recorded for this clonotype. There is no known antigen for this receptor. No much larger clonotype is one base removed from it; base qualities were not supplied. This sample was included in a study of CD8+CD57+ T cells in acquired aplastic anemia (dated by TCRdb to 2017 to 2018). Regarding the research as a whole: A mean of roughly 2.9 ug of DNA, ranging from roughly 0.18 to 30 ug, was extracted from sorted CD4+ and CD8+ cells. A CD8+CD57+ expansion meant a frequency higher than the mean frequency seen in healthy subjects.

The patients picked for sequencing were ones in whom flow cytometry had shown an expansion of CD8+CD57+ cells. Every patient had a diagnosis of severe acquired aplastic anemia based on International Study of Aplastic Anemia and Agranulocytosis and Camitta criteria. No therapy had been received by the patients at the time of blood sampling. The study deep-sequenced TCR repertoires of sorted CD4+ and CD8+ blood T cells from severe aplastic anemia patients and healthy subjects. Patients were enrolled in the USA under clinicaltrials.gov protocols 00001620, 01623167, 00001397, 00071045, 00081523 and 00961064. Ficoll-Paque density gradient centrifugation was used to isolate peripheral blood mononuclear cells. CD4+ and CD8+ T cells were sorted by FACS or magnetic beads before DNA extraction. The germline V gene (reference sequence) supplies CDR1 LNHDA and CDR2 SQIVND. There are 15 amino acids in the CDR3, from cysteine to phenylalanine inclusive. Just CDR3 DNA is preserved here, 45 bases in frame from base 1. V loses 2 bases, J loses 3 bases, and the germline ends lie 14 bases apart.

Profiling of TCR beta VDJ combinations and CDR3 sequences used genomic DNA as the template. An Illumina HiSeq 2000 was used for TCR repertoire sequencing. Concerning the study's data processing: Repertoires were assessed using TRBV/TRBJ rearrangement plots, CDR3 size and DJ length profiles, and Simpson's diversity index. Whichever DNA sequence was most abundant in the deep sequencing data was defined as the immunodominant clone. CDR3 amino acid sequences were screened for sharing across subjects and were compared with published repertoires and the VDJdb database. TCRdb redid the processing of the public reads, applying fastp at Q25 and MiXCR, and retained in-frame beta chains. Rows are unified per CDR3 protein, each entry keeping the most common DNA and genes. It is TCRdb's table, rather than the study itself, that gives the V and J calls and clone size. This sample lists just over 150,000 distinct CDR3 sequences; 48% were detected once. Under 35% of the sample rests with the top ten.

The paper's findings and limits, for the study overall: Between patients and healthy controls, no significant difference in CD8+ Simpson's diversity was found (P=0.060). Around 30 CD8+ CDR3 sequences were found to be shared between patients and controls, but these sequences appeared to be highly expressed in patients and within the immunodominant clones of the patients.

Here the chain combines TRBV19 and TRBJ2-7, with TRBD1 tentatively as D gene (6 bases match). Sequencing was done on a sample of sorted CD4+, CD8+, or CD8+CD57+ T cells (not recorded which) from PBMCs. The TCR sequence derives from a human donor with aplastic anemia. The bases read TGTGCCAGTAGTATACAAACGAGGGGGAGCTACGAGCAGTACTTC. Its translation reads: CASSIQTRGSYEQYF.